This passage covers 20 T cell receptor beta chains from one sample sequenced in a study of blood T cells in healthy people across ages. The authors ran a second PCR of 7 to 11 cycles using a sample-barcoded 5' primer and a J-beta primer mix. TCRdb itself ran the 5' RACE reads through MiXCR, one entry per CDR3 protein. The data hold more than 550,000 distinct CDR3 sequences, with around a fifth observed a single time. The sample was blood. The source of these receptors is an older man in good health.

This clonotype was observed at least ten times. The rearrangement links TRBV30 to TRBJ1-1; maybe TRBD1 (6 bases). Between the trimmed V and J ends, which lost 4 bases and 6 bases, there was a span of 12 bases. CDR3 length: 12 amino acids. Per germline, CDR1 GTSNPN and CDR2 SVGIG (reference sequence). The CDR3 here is CAWIGGPAEAFF. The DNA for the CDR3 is TGTGCCTGGATTGGGGGGCCGGCTGAAGCTTTCTTT.

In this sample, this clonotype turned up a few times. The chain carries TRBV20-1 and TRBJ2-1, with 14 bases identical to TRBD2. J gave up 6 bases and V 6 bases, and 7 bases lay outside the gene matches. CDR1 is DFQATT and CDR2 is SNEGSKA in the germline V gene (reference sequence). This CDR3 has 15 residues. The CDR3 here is CSALRLAGGPNEQFF. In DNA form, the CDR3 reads TGCAGTGCCCTACGACTAGCGGGGGGGCCCAATGAGCAGTTCTTC.

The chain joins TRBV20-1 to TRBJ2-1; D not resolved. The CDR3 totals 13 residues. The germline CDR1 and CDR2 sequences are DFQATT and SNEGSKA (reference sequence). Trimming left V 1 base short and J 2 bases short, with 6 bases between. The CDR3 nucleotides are TGCAGTGCTAGAGCCCGACCCTACAATGAGCAGTTCTTC. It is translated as CSARARPYNEQFF.

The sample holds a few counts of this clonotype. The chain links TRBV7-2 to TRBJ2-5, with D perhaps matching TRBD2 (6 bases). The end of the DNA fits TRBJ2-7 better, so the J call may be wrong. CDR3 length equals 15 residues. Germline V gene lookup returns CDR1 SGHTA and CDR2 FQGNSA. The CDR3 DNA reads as TGTGCCAGCAGCCCCCAAGCGACTAGTATCTACGAGCAGTACGTC. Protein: CASSPQATSIYEQYV.

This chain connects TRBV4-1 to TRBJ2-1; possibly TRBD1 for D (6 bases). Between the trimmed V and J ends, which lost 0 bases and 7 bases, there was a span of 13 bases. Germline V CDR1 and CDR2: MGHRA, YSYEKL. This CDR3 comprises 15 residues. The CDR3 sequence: CASSQDREGTNEQFF. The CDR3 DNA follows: TGCGCCAGCAGCCAAGATCGGGAAGGGACAAATGAGCAGTTCTTC.

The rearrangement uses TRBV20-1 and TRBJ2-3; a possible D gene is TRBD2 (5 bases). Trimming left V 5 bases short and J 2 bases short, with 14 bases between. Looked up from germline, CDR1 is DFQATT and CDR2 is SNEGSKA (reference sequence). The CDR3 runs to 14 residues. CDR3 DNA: TGCAGTGCTGATCGGCGGGCCCTCACAGATACGCAGTATTTT. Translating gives CSADRRALTDTQYF.

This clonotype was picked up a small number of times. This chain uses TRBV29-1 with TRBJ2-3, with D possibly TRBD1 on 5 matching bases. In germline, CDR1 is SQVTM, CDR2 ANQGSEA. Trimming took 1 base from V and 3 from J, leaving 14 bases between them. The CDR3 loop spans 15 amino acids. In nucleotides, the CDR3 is TGCAGCGTTGAAGGGGATAAGGGGTGGACAGATACGCAGTATTTT. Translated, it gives CSVEGDKGWTDTQYF.

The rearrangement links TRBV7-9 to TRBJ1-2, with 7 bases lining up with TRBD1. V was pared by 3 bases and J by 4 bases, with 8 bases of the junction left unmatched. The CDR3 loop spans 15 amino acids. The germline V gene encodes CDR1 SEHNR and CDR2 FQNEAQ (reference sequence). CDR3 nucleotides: TGTGCCAGCAGCTTGACAGGGCCTGAGGGCTATGGCTACACCTTC. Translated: CASSLTGPEGYGYTF.

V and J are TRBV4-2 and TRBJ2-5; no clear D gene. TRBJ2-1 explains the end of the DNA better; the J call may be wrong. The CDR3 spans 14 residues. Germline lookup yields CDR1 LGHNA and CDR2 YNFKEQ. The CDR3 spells CASSQVGRDQEQFF. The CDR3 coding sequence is TGTGCCAGCAGCCAAGTGGGTCGAGACCAAGAGCAGTTCTTC.

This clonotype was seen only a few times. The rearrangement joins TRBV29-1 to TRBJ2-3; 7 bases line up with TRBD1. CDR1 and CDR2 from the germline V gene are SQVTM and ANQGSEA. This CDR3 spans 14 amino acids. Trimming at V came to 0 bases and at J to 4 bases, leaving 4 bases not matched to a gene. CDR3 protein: CSVEEGGAADTQYF. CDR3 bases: TGCAGCGTTGAAGAAGGGGGCGCAGCAGATACGCAGTATTTT.

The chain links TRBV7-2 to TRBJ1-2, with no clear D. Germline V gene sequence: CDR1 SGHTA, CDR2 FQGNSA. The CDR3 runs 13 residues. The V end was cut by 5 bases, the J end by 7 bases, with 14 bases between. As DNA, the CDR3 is TGTGCCAGCAGCCCGACACGGTCGACTGGCTACACCTTC. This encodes CASSPTRSTGYTF.

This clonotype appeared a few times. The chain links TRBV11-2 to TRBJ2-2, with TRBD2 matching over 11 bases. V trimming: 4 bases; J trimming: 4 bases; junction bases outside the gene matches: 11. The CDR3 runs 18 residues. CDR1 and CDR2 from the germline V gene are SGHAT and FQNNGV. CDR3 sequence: CASSYSIAGGRPTGELFF. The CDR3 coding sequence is TGTGCCAGCAGCTATTCCATAGCGGGAGGGCGACCCACCGGGGAGCTGTTTTTT.

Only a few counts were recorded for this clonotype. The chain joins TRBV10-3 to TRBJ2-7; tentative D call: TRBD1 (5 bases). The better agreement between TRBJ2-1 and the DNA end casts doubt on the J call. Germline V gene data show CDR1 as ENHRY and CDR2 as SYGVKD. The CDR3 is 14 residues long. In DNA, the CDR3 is TGTGCCATCAGTGAGTCGAAGATGGGGCAGGAGCAGTTCTTC. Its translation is CAISESKMGQEQFF.

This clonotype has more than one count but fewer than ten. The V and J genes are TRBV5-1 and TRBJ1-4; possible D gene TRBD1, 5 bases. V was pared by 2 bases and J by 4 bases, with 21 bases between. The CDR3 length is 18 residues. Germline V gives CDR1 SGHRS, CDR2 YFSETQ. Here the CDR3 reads CASSFLPIPGPGNEKLFF. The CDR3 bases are TGCGCCAGCAGCTTCTTACCCATACCGGGGCCGGGTAATGAAAAACTGTTTTTT.

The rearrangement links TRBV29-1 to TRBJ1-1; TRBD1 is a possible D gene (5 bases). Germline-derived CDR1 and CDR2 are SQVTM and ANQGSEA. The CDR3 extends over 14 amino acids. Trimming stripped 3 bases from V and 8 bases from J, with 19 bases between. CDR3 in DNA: TGCAGCGTTGACTCCCCCGACGGGGGTGTGGAAGCTTTCTTT. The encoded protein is CSVDSPDGGVEAFF.

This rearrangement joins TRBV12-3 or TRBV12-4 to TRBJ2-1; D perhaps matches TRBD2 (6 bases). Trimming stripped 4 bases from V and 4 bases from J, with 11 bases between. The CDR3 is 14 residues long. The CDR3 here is CASSWDSGYNEQFF. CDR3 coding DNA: TGTGCCAGCAGTTGGGACTCGGGGTACAATGAGCAGTTCTTC.

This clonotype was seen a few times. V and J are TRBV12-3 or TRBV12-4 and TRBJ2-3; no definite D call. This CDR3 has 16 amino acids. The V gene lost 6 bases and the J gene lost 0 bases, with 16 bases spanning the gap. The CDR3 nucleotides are TGTGCCAGCAGCCGAGCCCCTAGAACTAGCACAGATACGCAGTATTTT. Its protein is CASSRAPRTSTDTQYF.

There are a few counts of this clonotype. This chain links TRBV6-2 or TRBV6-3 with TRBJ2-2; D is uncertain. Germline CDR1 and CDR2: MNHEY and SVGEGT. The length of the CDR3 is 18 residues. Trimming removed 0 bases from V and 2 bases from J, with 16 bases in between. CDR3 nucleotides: TGTGCCAGCAGTTACTCGACGCGTGATCGAACTAACACCGGGGAGCTGTTTTTT. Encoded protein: CASSYSTRDRTNTGELFF.

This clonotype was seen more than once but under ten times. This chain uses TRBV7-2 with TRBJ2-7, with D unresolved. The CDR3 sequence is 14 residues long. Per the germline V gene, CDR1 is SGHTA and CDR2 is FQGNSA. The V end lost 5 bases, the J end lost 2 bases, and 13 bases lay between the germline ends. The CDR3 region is CASSQSGRTYEQYV. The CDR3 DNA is TGTGCCAGCAGCCAGTCGGGCAGGACCTACGAGCAGTACGTC.

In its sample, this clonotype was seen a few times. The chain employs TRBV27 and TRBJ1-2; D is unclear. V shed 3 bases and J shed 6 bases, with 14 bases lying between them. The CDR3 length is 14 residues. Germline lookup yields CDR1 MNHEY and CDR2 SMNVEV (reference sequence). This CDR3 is CASSFADGRDGYTF. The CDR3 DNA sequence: TGTGCCAGCAGTTTTGCAGACGGGAGGGATGGCTACACCTTC.